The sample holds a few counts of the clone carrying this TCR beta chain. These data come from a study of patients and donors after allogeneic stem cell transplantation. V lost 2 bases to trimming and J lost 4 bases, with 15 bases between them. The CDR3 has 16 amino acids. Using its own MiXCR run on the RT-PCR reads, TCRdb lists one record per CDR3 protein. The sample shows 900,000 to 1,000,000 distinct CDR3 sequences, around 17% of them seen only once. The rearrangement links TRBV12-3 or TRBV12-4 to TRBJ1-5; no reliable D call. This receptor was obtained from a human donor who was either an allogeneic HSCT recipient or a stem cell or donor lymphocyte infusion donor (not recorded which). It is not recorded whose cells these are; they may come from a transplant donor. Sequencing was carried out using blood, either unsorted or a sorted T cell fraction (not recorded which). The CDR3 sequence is CASSLSGGSRNQPQHF. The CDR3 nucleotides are TGTGCCAGCAGTTTAAGTGGAGGGTCGAGAAATCAGCCCCAGCATTTT.